These T cell receptor beta chains were read from a single sample in a study of T cell repertoires in aging, cancer and after chemotherapy. TCRdb reprocessed the multiplex PCR reads with MiXCR, giving one entry per CDR3 protein. Counted here are about 2,000 distinct CDR3 sequences, around 32% occurring once; the ten biggest clones make up around 10%. What was sequenced was blood. Receptors were obtained from a human donor with a solid tumor. Each CDR3 is given with its conserved first and last residue. A D gene is named only where the DNA matches it firmly. Size is omitted from some rows. Given values are once, few, many or a class for expanded clones.

clone size	J gene	CDR3 length	V gene	D gene	CDR3 DNA	CDR3 protein
few	TRBJ1-2	14	TRBV27	TRBD1	TGTGCCAGCAGTATACAGGGGGCTAACTATGGCTACACCTTC	CASSIQGANYGYTF
large	TRBJ2-3	16	TRBV7-2	TRBD1	TGTGCCAGCAGCTTACCAAGACAGGGGCGCGCAGATACGCAGTATTTT	CASSLPRQGRADTQYF
large	TRBJ1-2	13	TRBV6-6	NA	TGTGCCAGCAGTTACGGCTCCGTCGGGGGCTACACCTTC	CASSYGSVGGYTF
NA	TRBJ1-2	15	TRBV18	TRBD1	TGTGCCAGCTCACCCCAACCGACAGGGAAGTATGGCTACACCTTC	CASSPQPTGKYGYTF
few	TRBJ1-1	12	TRBV6-5	NA	TGTGCCAGCGGTCGAATGAACACTGAAGCTTTCTTT	CASGRMNTEAFF
NA	TRBJ2-3	11	TRBV7-9	NA	TGTGCCAGAGCTTACACAGATACGCAGTATTTT	CARAYTDTQYF
NA	TRBJ2-1	16	TRBV15	TRBD2	TGTGCCACCAGCAGGGGTCGACTAGCGGGATACAATGAGCAGTTCTTC	CATSRGRLAGYNEQFF
NA	TRBJ2-5	11	TRBV7-2	TRBD1	TGTGCGGGCAGGGGGTCAGAGACCCAGTACTTC	CAGRGSETQYF
few	TRBJ1-6	16	TRBV6-6	NA	TGTGCCAGCAGCCAAAGGGCAGGGAATAGGGATTCACCCCTCCACTTT	CASSQRAGNRDSPLHF
few	TRBJ2-7	11	TRBV5-6	NA	TGTGCCAGCAGCTTGGAGTACGAGCAGTACTTC	CASSLEYEQYF
NA	TRBJ1-1	18	TRBV6-2/TRBV6-3	TRBD1	TGTGCCAGCAGTTACGGGGGGTTGGACAGGGGAAGAAACACTGAAGCTTTCTTT	CASSYGGLDRGRNTEAFF
NA	TRBJ2-4	14	TRBV28	NA	TGTGCCAGCACCAAGACCGGGGGTCAAAACATTCAGTACTTC	CASTKTGGQNIQYF
NA	TRBJ2-3	13	TRBV6-1	NA	TGTGCCAGCAGAGGTAGCGTGGCGGATACGCAGTATTTT	CASRGSVADTQYF
NA	TRBJ2-7	12	TRBV6-1	NA	TGTGCCAGCCGCAAGGACTCCTACGAGCAGTACTTC	CASRKDSYEQYF
NA	TRBJ2-3	17	TRBV11-2	TRBD2	TGTGCCAGCAGCACAGGGACTAGCGGGTCCCGCACAGATACGCAGTATTTT	CASSTGTSGSRTDTQYF
NA	TRBJ2-2	16	TRBV20-1	TRBD2	TGCAGTGCTCTTACTAGCGGGGGGGCGCAGACCGGGGAGCTGTTTTTT	CSALTSGGAQTGELFF
NA	TRBJ1-2	13	TRBV5-6	NA	TGTGCCAGCAGCTTGGGTGACACCGGGGGCTACACCTTC	CASSLGDTGGYTF
NA	TRBJ1-2	13	TRBV20-1	NA	TGCAGTGCTAGCCTAGAACATGCTTATGGCTACACCTTC	CSASLEHAYGYTF
large	TRBJ2-1	17	TRBV7-9	NA	TGTGCCAGCAGCTTAGGGGGCTTAGCGAGCTCCTACAATGAGCAGTTCTTC	CASSLGGLASSYNEQFF
few	TRBJ2-7	17	TRBV7-9	TRBD2	TGTGCCAGCAGCCCGGGACTAGCGGGGACCAGCTCCTACGAGCAGTACTTC	CASSPGLAGTSSYEQYF
once	TRBJ2-3	12	TRBV24-1	NA	TGTGCCACCAGTGATTCCGTGGATACGCAGTATTTT	CATSDSVDTQYF
NA	TRBJ1-1	13	TRBV6-5	NA	TGTGCCAGCAGTAAAAAGAAGAACACTGAAGCTTTCTTT	CASSKKKNTEAFF